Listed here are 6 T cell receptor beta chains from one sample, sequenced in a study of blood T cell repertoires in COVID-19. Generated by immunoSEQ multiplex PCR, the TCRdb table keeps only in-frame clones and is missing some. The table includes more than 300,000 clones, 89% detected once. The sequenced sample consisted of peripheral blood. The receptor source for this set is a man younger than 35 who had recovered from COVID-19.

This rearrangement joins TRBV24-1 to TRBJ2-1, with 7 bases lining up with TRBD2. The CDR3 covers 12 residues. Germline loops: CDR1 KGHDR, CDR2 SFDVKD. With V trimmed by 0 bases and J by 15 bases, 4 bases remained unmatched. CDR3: CATSDLGRVLFF. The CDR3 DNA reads TGTGCCACCAGTGATTTGGGGAGGGTATTGTTCTTC.

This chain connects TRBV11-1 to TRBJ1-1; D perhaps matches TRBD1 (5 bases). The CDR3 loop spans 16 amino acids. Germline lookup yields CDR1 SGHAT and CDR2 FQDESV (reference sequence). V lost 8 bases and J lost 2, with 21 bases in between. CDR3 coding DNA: TGTGCCAGCGCGACCGGGGGGGGTGGTGTAAACACTGAAGCTTTCTTT. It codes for CASATGGGGVNTEAFF. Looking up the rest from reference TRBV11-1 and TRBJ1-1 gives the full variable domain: EAEVAQSPRYKITEKSQAVAFWCDPISGHATLYWYRQILGQGPELLVQFQDESVVDDSQLPKDRFSAERLKGVDSTLKIQPAELGDSAMYLCASATGGGGVNTEAFFGQGTRLTVV.

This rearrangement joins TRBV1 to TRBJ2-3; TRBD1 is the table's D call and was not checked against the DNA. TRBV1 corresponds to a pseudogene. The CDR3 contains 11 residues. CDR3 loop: CTSRGRGTQYF. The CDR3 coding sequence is TGCACCAGCAGGGGTAGGGGTACGCAGTATTTT.

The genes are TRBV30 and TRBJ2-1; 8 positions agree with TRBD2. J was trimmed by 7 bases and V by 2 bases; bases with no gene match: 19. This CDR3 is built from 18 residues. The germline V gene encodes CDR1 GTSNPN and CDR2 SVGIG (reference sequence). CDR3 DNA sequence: TGTGCCTGGAGTCCAACTTCTGGGGGACTAGGGTTTCGGAATGAGCAGTTCTTC. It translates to CAWSPTSGGLGFRNEQFF. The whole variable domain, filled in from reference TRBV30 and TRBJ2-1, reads SQTIHQWPATLVQPVGSPLSLECTVEGTSNPNLYWYRQAAGRGLQLLFYSVGIGQISSEVPQNLSASRPQDRQFILSSKKLLLSDSGFYLCAWSPTSGGLGFRNEQFFGPGTRLTVL.

The CDR3 DNA reads as TGTGCCAGTAGCGACCGGGACAGGGTCAACAATGAGCAGTTCTTC. Translated: CASSDRDRVNNEQFF. J is TRBJ2-1 and V is TRBV11-3; 9 bases are shared with TRBD1. The CDR3 runs 15 residues. V lost 9 bases, J lost 5 bases, and 11 bases stayed unmatched. Germline V lookup: CDR1 SGHNT, CDR2 YENEEA.

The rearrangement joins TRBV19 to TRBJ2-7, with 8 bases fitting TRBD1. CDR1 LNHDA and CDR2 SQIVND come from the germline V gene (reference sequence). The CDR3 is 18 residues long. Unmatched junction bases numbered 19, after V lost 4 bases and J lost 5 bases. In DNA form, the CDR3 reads TGTGCCAGTAGTAATCTCCTGCAGGGGGCAGGGGATAAGGACGAGCAGTACTTC. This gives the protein CASSNLLQGAGDKDEQYF. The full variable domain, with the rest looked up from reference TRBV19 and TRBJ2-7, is DGGITQSPKYLFRKEGQNVTLSCEQNLNHDAMYWYRQDPGQGLRLIYYSQIVNDFQKGDIAEGYSVSREKKESFPLTVTSAQKNPTAFYLCASSNLLQGAGDKDEQYFGPGTRLTVT.